This TCR beta chain was identified during a study of technical replicates of blood from a few donors. V was pared by 1 base and J by 6 bases, with 8 bases of the junction left unmatched. Germline V CDR1 and CDR2: LGHNA, YSLEER. This CDR3 has 16 residues. TCRdb's copy holds only in-frame clones and misses some; the assay was immunoSEQ multiplex PCR. The data hold about 97,000 clones, with just under 95% observed a single time. This chain connects TRBV4-3 to TRBJ2-3; 9 positions match TRBD1. The receptor was derived from a human donor in good health. Sequenced: T cells isolated from PBMCs. The CDR3 protein is CASSQGLGQGVDTQYF. CDR3 DNA sequence: TGCGCCAGCAGCCAAGGTTTGGGACAGGGAGTGGATACGCAGTATTTT.